Below, one T cell receptor beta chain is given with its context. This specimen comes from a study of blood T cell repertoires in COVID-19. Whole-study context: Samples taken during acute and convalescent COVID-19 were collected in the United States, Italy and Spain.

Authors' methods: The authors estimated nucleated cell counts from reference gene primer amplification. Measured with immunoSEQ multiplex PCR; TCRdb has only the in-frame clones, and not every one. The DNA was the basis for D and trimming; V, J and clone size are from that table. The sample includes about 370,000 clones, approximately 92% of them seen just once. The V segment lost 6 bases and the J segment 4 bases; nucleotides outside the gene matches: 4. The CDR3 spans 13 residues. CDR1 SNHLY and CDR2 FYNNEI come from the germline V gene. Recovered status in Cohort 3 required two negative PCRs, clearance, or symptom resolution.

The chain couples TRBV2 to TRBJ1-1; 8 bases fit TRBD1. This TCR was recovered from a man aged 18 to 29 who had recovered from COVID-19. The sequenced material came from PBMCs or T cells enriched from blood (not recorded which). The CDR3 loop is CASRGDRLTEAFF. CDR3 DNA: TGTGCCAGCAGGGGGGACAGGCTCACTGAAGCTTTCTTT. The full variable domain, in which reference TRBV2 and TRBJ1-1 provide the parts outside the CDR3, is EPEVTQTPSHQVTQMGQEVILRCVPISNHLYFYWYRQILGQKVEFLVSFYNNEISEKSEIFDDQFSVERPDGSNFTLKIRSTKLEDSAMYFCASRGDRLTEAFFGQGTRLTVV.